The sample holds a few counts of the clone carrying this T cell receptor (beta chain). Antigen unknown. TCRdb recomputed calls from the RT-PCR reads with MiXCR, one row per CDR3 protein. Here the sample spans fewer than 750,000 distinct CDR3 sequences, 11% to 15% being singletons. The sample originates from a study of response to subunit inactivated influenza vaccine. Study-level results: New T cells are recruited in small numbers by each seasonal influenza vaccination, according to the authors' suggestion.

CDR3 size: 12 residues. The germline CDR1 and CDR2 sequences are SQVTM and ANQGSEA. Trimming took 6 bases from V and 6 from J, leaving 15 bases between them. The sequence was collected from a man aged 50 to 59 who received an inactivated influenza vaccine. The rearrangement uses TRBV29-1 and TRBJ2-7, with D tentatively TRBD2 (7 bases). The source material was PBMCs from blood, sampled roughly 13 days after vaccination. The CDR3, as DNA: TGCAGCGTCGCCACAGGGAGGGGCGAGCAGTACTTC. It translates to CSVATGRGEQYF.